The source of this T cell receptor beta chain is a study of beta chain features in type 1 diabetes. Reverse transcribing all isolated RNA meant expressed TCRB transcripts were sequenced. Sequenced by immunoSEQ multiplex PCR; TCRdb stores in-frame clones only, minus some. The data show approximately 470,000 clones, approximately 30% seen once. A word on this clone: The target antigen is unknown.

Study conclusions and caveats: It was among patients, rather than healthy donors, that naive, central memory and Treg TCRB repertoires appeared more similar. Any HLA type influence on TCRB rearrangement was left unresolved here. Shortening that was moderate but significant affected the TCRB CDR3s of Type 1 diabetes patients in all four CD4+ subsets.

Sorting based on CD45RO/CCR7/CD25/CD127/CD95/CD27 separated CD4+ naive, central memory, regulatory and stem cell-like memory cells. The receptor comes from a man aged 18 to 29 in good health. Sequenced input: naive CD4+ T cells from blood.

The CDR3 region is CASSFPGGGYGYTF. CDR3 nucleotides: TGTGCCAGCAGCTTTCCCGGTGGTGGCTATGGCTACACCTTC. V and J are TRBV5-4 and TRBJ1-2; D remains unclear. The CDR3 totals 14 residues. The germline V and J ends were trimmed by 2 bases and 4 bases, with 12 bases remaining between them. Germline CDR1 and CDR2: SGHNT and YYREEE (reference sequence). Full variable domain (remainder filled in from reference TRBV5-4 and TRBJ1-2): ETGVTQSPTHLIKTRGQQVTLRCSSQSGHNTVSWYQQALGQGPQFIFQYYREEENGRGNFPPRFSGLQFPNYSSELNVNALELDDSALYLCASSFPGGGYGYTFGSGTRLTVV.